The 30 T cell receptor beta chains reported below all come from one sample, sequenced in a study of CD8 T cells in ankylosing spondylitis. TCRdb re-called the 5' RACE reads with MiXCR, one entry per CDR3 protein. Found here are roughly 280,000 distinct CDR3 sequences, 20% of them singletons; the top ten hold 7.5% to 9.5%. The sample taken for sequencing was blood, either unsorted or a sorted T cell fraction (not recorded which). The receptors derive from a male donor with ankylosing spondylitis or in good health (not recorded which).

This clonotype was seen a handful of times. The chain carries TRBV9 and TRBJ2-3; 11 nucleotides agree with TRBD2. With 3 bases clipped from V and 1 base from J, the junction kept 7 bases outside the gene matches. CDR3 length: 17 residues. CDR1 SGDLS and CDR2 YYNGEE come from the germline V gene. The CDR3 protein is CASSATSGSTGTDTQYF. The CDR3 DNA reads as TGTGCCAGCAGCGCCACTAGCGGGAGTACGGGCACAGATACGCAGTATTTT. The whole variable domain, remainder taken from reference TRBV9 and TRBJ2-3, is DSGVTQTPKHLITATGQRVTLRCSPRSGDLSVYWYQQSLDQGLQFLIQYYNGEERAKGNILERFSAQQFPDLHSELNLSSLELGDSALYFCASSATSGSTGTDTQYFGPGTRLTVL.

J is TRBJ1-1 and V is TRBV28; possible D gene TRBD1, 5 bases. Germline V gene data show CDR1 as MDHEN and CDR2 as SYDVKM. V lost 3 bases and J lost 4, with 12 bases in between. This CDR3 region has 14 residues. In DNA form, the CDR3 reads TGTGCCAGCAGTTTGGAGGGGTTTGCCACTGAAGCTTTCTTT. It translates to CASSLEGFATEAFF.

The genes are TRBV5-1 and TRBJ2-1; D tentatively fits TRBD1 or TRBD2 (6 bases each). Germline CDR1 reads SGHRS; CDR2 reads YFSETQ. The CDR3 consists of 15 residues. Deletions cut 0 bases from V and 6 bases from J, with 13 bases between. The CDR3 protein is CASSLEGGQANEQFF. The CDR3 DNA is TGCGCCAGCAGCTTGGAAGGGGGGCAAGCCAATGAGCAGTTCTTC.

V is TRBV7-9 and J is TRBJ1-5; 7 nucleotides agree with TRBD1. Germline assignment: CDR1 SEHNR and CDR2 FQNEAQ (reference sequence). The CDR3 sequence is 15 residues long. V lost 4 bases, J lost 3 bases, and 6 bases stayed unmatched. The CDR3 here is CASSYGGQDNQPQHF. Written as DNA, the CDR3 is TGTGCCAGCAGCTACGGCGGACAGGACAATCAGCCCCAGCATTTT.

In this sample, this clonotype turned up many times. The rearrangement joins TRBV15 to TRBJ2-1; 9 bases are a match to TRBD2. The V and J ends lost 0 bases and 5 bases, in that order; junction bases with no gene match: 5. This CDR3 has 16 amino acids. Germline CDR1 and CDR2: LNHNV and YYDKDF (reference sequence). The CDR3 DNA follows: TGTGCCACCAGCAGAGATTGGCTAGCGGGGAACAATGAGCAGTTCTTC. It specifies CATSRDWLAGNNEQFF.

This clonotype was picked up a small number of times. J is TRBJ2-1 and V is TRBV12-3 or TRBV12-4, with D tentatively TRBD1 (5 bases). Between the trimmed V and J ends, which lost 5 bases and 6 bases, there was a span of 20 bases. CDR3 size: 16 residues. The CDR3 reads CASSPHGAGSGNEQFF. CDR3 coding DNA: TGTGCCAGCAGTCCTCATGGGGCAGGCTCTGGCAATGAGCAGTTCTTC.

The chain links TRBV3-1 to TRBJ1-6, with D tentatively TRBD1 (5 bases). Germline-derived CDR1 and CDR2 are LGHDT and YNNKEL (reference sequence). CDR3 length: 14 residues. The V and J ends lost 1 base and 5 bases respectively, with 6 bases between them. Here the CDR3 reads CASSQVRDNSPLHF. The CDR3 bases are TGTGCCAGCAGCCAAGTCAGGGATAATTCACCCCTCCACTTT.

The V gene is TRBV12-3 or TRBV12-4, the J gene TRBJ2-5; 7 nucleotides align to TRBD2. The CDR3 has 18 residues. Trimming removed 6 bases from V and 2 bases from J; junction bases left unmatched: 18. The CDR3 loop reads CASRPVERGVLKQETQYF. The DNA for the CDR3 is TGTGCCAGCAGACCAGTGGAGCGGGGAGTACTAAAGCAAGAGACCCAGTACTTC.

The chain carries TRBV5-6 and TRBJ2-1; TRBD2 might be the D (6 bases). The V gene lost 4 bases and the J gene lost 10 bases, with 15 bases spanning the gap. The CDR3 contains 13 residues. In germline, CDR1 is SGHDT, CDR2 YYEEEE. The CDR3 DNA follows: TGTGCCAGCAGCCCGGGTGGGGGGTACGAGCAGTTCTTC. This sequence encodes CASSPGGGYEQFF.

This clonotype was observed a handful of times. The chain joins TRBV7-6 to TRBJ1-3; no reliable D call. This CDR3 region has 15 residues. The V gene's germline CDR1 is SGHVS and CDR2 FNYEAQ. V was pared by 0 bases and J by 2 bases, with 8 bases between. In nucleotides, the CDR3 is TGTGCCAGCAGCTTAGCGTCACTGGCTGGAAACACCATATATTTT. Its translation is CASSLASLAGNTIYF. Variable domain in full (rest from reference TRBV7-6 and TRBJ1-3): GAGVSQSPRYKVTKRGQDVALRCDPISGHVSLYWYRQALGQGPEFLTYFNYEAQQDKSGLPNDRFSAERPEGSISTLTIQRTEQRDSAMYRCASSLASLAGNTIYFGEGSWLTVV.

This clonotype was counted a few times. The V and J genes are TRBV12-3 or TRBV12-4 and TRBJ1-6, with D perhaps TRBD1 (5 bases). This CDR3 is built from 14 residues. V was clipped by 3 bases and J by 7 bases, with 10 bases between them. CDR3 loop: CASSFGARNSPLHF. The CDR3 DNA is TGTGCCAGCAGTTTCGGGGCGCGGAATTCACCCCTCCACTTT.

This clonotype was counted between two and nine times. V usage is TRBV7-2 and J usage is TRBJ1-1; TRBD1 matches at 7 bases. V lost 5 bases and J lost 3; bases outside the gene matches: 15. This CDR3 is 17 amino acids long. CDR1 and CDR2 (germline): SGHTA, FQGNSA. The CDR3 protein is CASSPNGGTGAYTEAFF. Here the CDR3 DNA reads TGTGCCAGCAGCCCAAACGGGGGTACAGGGGCGTACACTGAAGCTTTCTTT.

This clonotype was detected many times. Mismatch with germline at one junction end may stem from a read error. In nucleotides, the CDR3 is TGTGCCAGCAGCGAAGATGGTGCAGGAGATGAAAAACTGTTTTTT. The encoded protein is CASSEDGAGDEKLFF. This chain uses TRBV4-2 with TRBJ1-4; D is ambiguous. This CDR3 has 15 amino acids. Germline CDR1 LGHNA, CDR2 YNFKEQ.

The DNA for the CDR3 is TGTGCCAGCAGGACTCCGGACATGGTTTTGGAGACCCAGTACTTC. Protein sequence: CASRTPDMVLETQYF. This chain joins TRBV28 and TRBJ2-5; a possible D gene is TRBD1 (5 bases). V lost 6 bases to trimming and J lost 5 bases, with 19 bases between them. CDR3 length equals 15 residues. Germline V gene sequence: CDR1 MDHEN, CDR2 SYDVKM. The whole variable domain, filled in from reference TRBV28 and TRBJ2-5, reads DVKVTQSSRYLVKRTGEKVFLECVQDMDHENMFWYRQDPGLGLRLIYFSYDVKMKEKGDIPEGYSVSREKKERFSLILESASTNQTSMYLCASRTPDMVLETQYFGPGTRLLVL.

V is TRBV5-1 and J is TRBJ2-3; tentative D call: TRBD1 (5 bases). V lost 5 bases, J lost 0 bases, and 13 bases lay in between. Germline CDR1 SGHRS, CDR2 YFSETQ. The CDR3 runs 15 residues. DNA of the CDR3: TGCGCCAGCAGTGACCAGGGCCCTAGCACAGATACGCAGTATTTT. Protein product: CASSDQGPSTDTQYF. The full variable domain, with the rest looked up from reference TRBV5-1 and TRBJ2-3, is KAGVTQTPRYLIKTRGQQVTLSCSPISGHRSVSWYQQTPGQGLQFLFEYFSETQRNKGNFPGRFSGRQFSNSRSEMNVSTLELGDSALYLCASSDQGPSTDTQYFGPGTRLTVL.

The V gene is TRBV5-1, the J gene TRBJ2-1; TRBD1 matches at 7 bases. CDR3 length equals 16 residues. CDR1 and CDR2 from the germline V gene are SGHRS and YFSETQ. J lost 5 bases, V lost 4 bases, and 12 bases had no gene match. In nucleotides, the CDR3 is TGCGCCAGCAGCCAGGGGACAGCAAAGATAAACAATGAGCAGTTCTTC. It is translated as CASSQGTAKINNEQFF.

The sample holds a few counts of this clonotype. CDR3 protein: CASSNKYENTEAFF. CDR3 DNA sequence: TGTGCCAGCTCCAATAAGTACGAAAACACTGAAGCTTTCTTT. J is TRBJ1-1 and V is TRBV18; no firm D call. CDR3 length equals 14 residues. V shed 6 bases and J shed 2 bases, with 13 bases lying between them. Germline assignment: CDR1 KGHSH and CDR2 LQKENI.

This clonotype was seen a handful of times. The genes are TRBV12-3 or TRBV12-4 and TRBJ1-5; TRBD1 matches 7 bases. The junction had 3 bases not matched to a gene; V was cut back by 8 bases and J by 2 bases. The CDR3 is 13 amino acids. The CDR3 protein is CASGDSGNQPQHF. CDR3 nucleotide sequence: TGTGCCAGCGGGGACAGCGGCAATCAGCCCCAGCATTTT.

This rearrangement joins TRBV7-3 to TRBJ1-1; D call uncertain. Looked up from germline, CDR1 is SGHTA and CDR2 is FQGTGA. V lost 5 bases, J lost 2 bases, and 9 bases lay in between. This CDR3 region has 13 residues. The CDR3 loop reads CASSPGINTEAFF. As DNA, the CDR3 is TGTGCCAGCAGCCCCGGAATAAACACTGAAGCTTTCTTT.

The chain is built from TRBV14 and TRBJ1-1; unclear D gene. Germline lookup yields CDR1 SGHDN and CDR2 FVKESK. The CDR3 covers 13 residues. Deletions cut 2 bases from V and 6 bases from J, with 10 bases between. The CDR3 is CASSQFIGAEAFF. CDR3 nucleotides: TGTGCCAGCAGCCAATTTATAGGCGCTGAAGCTTTCTTT.

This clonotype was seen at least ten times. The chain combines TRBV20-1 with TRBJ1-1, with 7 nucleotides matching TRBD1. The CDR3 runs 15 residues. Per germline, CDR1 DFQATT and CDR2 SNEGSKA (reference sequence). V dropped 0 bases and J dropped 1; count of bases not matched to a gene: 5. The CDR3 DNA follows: TGCAGTGCTAGAGATATAGGGGGCGCGAACACTGAAGCTTTCTTT. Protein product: CSARDIGGANTEAFF.

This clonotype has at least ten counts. CDR3 in amino acids: CASSFGYAGNTIYF. The DNA for the CDR3 is TGTGCCAGCAGTTTCGGCTACGCTGGAAACACCATATATTTT. This chain uses TRBV6-5 with TRBJ1-3; D is undetermined. The CDR3 extends over 14 amino acids. V was pared by 4 bases and J by 2 bases, with 9 bases between. Germline assignment: CDR1 MNHEY and CDR2 SVGAGI.

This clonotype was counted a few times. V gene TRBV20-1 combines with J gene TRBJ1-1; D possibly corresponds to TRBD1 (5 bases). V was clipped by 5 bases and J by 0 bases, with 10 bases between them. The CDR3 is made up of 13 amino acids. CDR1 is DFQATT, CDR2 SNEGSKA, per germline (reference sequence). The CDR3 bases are TGCAGTGCTTTGAGACAGCTGAACACTGAAGCTTTCTTT. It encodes CSALRQLNTEAFF.

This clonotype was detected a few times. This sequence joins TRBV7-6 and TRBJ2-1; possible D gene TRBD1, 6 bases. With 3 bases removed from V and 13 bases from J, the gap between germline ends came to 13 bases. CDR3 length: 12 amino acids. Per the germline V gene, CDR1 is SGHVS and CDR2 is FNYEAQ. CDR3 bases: TGTGCCAGCAGCTTGGCCGGGACACATCAGTTCTTC. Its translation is CASSLAGTHQFF.

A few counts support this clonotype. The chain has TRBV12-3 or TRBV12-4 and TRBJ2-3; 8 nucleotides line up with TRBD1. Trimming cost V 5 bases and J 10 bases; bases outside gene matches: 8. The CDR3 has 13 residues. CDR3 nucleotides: TGTGCCAGCAGTCTACGGGAGACAGGGGCGCAGTATTTT. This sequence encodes CASSLRETGAQYF.

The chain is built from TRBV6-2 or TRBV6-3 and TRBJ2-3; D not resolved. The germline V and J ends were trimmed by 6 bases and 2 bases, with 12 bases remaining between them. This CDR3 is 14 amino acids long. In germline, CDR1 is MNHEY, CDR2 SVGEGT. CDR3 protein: CASRALGATDTQYF. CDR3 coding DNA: TGTGCCAGCAGAGCACTCGGAGCCACAGATACGCAGTATTTT.

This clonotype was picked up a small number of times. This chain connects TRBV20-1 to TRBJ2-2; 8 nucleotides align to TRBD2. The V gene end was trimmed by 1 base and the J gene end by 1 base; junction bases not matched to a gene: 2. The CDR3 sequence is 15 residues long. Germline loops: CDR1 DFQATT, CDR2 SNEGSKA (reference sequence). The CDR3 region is CSARGLALNTGELFF. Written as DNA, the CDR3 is TGCAGTGCTAGAGGACTAGCGTTGAACACCGGGGAGCTGTTTTTT.

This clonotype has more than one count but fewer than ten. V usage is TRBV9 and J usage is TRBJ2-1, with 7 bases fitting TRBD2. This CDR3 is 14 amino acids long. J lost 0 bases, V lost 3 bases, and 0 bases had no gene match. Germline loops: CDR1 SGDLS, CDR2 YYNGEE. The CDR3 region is CASSASGSYNEQFF. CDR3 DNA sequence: TGTGCCAGCAGCGCTAGCGGCTCCTACAATGAGCAGTTCTTC. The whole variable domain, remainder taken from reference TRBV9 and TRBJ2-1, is DSGVTQTPKHLITATGQRVTLRCSPRSGDLSVYWYQQSLDQGLQFLIQYYNGEERAKGNILERFSAQQFPDLHSELNLSSLELGDSALYFCASSASGSYNEQFFGPGTRLTVL.

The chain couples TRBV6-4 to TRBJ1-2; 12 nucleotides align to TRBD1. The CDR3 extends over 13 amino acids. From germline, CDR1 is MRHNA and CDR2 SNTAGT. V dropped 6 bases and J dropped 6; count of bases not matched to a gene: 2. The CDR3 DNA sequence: TGTGCCAGCAGGGGACAGGGGGCAGATGGCTACACCTTC. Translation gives CASRGQGADGYTF.

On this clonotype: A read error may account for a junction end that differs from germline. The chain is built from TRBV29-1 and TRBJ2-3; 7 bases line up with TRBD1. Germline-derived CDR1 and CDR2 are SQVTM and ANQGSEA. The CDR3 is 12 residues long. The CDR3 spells CSASGGQLHYGF. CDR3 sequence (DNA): TGCAGCGCATCAGGGGGACAACTACATTACGGATTT.